The 2 T cell receptor beta chains below come from one sample, sequenced in a study of cytomegalovirus exposure and HLA in healthy donors. With 60 Vbeta and 13 Jbeta primers, the PCR was carried out. The table came from immunoSEQ multiplex PCR; TCRdb's copy has only in-frame clones and leaves some out. The sample has about 110,000 clones, around 74% seen once. The specimen sequenced was PBMCs. These receptors were obtained from a woman aged 40 to 50 in good health and CMV-seropositive.

This rearrangement joins TRBV9 to TRBJ1-6; D gene ambiguous. V gave up 0 bases and J gave up 11 bases, with 9 bases separating them. Germline V gene lookup returns CDR1 SGDLS and CDR2 YYNGEE. CDR3 length: 13 residues. Here the CDR3 DNA reads TGTGCCAGCAGCGTAGAGCATTTCGCACCCCTCCACTTT. It is translated as CASSVEHFAPLHF.

This chain joins TRBV10-3 and TRBJ1-5; D call uncertain. The germline V and J ends were trimmed by 6 bases and 1 base, with 7 bases remaining between them. The CDR3 covers 13 residues. Germline CDR1 is ENHRY and CDR2 is SYGVKD. The CDR3 reads CAIRRESNQPQHF. The CDR3 DNA reads as TGTGCCATCAGACGAGAGAGCAATCAGCCCCAGCATTTT.